This is a list of T cell receptor beta chains from one sample in a study of blood T cell repertoires in COVID-19. Only in-frame clones appear in the TCRdb table, and some are missing; sequencing was by immunoSEQ multiplex PCR. This table holds roughly 42,000 clones, more than 80% found once. The sample taken for sequencing was peripheral blood. These receptors were collected from a man aged 30-40 years with active or convalescent COVID-19. Each CDR3 is given without its conserved first and last residue.

TRBV4-1	TRBJ1-4	ASSPSSDRVQPNEKLF
TRBV15	TRBJ2-1	ATSGHEQF
TRBV24-1	TRBJ2-3	ATSDPNSGSGTDTQY
TRBV18	TRBJ2-5	ASSSNLAESAETQY
TRBV29-1	TRBJ2-1	SGGQGRWQF
TRBV5-1	TRBJ2-7	ASSPGTGGSYEQY
TRBV3-1/TRBV3-2	TRBJ1-1	ASSHGQPGVKAF
TRBV7-8	TRBJ2-1	ASSSGLRSGGNEQF
TRBV7-9	TRBJ1-2	ASSSQGKHYGYT
TRBV6-5	TRBJ1-1	ASSRQTGGYTEAF
TRBV18	TRBJ2-5	ASSQQGAETQY
TRBV6-1	TRBJ2-3	ASSDPRTTQY
TRBV3-1/TRBV3-2	TRBJ2-7	ASSQGNRGPYEQY
TRBV15	TRBJ2-2	AINRDSNTGELF
TRBV5-6	TRBJ2-3	ASSPWGVGDTQY
TRBV5-1	TRBJ2-2	ASSLEGGGTGELF
TRBV7-9	TRBJ2-1	ASSLKGFGLDNEQF
TRBV6-5	TRBJ2-3	ASSILAGTDTQY
TRBV5-4	TRBJ2-3	ASRRLAGVNIADTQY
TRBV18	TRBJ2-3	ASSPTRGRDTQY
TRBV6-5	TRBJ1-6	ASRDRDSPLH
TRBV24-1	TRBJ2-2	ATRGGSDTGELF
TRBV5-6	TRBJ2-1	ASSLTSGSYNEQF